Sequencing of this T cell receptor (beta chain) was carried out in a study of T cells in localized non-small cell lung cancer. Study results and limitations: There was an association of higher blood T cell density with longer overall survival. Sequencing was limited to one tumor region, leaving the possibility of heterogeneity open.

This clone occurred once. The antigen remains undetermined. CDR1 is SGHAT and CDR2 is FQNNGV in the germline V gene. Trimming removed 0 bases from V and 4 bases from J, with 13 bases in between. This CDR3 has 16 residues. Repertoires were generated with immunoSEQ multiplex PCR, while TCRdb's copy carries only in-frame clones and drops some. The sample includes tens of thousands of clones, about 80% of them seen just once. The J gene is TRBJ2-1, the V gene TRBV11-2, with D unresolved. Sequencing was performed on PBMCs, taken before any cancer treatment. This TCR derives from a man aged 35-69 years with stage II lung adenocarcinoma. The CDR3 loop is CASSLEGRPLYNEQFF. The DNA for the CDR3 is TGTGCCAGCAGCTTAGAAGGGCGCCCGTTGTACAATGAGCAGTTCTTC.